The 30 T cell receptor beta chains below all came from one sample that was sequenced in a study of T cell responses to AZD1222 COVID-19 vaccine. Sequencing was performed with immunoSEQ multiplex PCR; in TCRdb, only in-frame clones are kept and a portion is missing. The data hold about 120,000 clones, with 70% to 90% observed a single time. The sequencing here drew on peripheral blood, taken on day 0 of AZD1222 vaccination. These TCRs come from an adult in good health.

V and J are TRBV11-3 and TRBJ2-5, with 8 positions matching TRBD2. Germline V CDR1 and CDR2: SGHNT, YENEEA. Trimming took 5 bases from V and 4 from J; bases not matched to a gene: 12. CDR3 length: 16 residues. The CDR3 region is CASSHRSGRGGETQYF. CDR3 nucleotides: TGTGCCAGCAGCCATCGGAGCGGGAGAGGGGGAGAGACCCAGTACTTC. The whole variable domain, remainder taken from reference TRBV11-3 and TRBJ2-5, is EAGVVQSPRYKIIEKKQPVAFWCNPISGHNTLYWYLQNLGQGPELLIRYENEEAVDDSQLPKDRFSAERLKGVDSTLKIQPAELGDSAVYLCASSHRSGRGGETQYFGPGTRLLVL.

This clone appeared a few times. This sequence joins TRBV10-3 and TRBJ1-5; tentatively, D is TRBD1 (5 bases). The germline V gene encodes CDR1 ENHRY and CDR2 SYGVKD. Trimming took 6 bases from V and 6 from J, leaving 9 bases between them. The CDR3 is made up of 12 amino acids. The chain's CDR3 is CAIRGVGQPQHF. As DNA, the CDR3 is TGTGCCATCAGAGGGGTGGGTCAGCCCCAGCATTTT.

V gene TRBV30 combines with J gene TRBJ2-2; 9 nucleotides align to TRBD2. Germline lookup yields CDR1 GTSNPN and CDR2 SVGIG (reference sequence). The CDR3 has 16 amino acids. V shed 7 bases, J shed 3 bases, and the junction held 12 bases outside the gene matches. The CDR3 loop reads CASSRAGGLYTGELFF. In DNA form, the CDR3 reads TGTGCCTCGTCCCGAGCGGGAGGACTCTACACCGGGGAGCTGTTTTTT.

The CDR3 DNA reads as TGTGCCAGCAGTTACTCTTACCGGGACCAAGAGACCCAGTACTTC. Translating it yields CASSYSYRDQETQYF. The chain recombines TRBV6-5 with TRBJ2-5; D gene unclear. CDR1 is MNHEY, CDR2 SVGAGI, per germline. The CDR3 is 15 amino acids. With 0 bases removed from V and 0 bases from J, the gap between germline ends came to 8 bases.

The V and J genes are TRBV7-6 and TRBJ2-1, with 9 bases identical to TRBD2. CDR1 and CDR2 from the germline V gene are SGHVS and FNYEAQ. This CDR3 has 16 amino acids. The J segment lost 10 bases and the V segment lost 1 base, leaving 11 bases of the junction unmatched. This CDR3 is CASSLVALAGRGEQFF. CDR3 sequence (DNA): TGTGCCAGCAGCTTAGTCGCCCTAGCGGGGAGAGGGGAGCAGTTCTTC.

The chain has TRBV14 and TRBJ2-1; D might be TRBD1 or TRBD2, each matching 6 bases. Deletions cut 10 bases from V and 9 bases from J, with 22 bases between. CDR3 length: 14 amino acids. Germline values: CDR1 SGHDN, CDR2 FVKESK. The CDR3 coding sequence is TGTGCCACCCAACCGTGGGGGGCTGAAGGTGAGCAGTTCTTC. Encoded protein: CATQPWGAEGEQFF. Complete variable domain (other parts from reference TRBV14 and TRBJ2-1): EAGVTQFPSHSVIEKGQTVTLRCDPISGHDNLYWYRRVMGKEIKFLLHFVKESKQDESGMPNNRFLAERTGGTYSTLKVQPAELEDSGVYFCATQPWGAEGEQFFGPGTRLTVL.

The chain uses TRBV6-2 or TRBV6-3 and TRBJ2-7; 10 bases agree with TRBD2. V lost 2 bases to trimming and J lost 6 bases; unmatched junction nucleotides: 4. CDR3 length: 14 amino acids. The germline V gene has CDR1 MNHEY and CDR2 SVGEGT. The CDR3 nucleotides read TGTGCCAGCAGTTACCTAGCGGGAGCGGCCGAGCAGTACTTC. This translates into CASSYLAGAAEQYF.

The chain employs TRBV5-1 and TRBJ1-2; TRBD1 aligns across 8 bases. The ends lost 4 bases at V and 4 bases at J; junction bases unmatched: 9. The CDR3 totals 15 residues. Germline V gene data show CDR1 as SGHRS and CDR2 as YFSETQ. The CDR3 nucleotides are TGCGCCAGCAGCGTCTCCGGGACAGGCGGCTATGGCTACACCTTC. Translated: CASSVSGTGGYGYTF.

The chain carries TRBV7-2 and TRBJ2-7; maybe TRBD1 (5 bases). The CDR3 runs to 14 residues. The V end lost 3 bases, the J end lost 2 bases, and 11 bases lay between the germline ends. Germline V CDR1 and CDR2: SGHTA, FQGNSA. CDR3 residues: CASSFNLGAYEQYF. The CDR3 bases are TGTGCCAGCAGCTTCAACCTAGGGGCCTACGAGCAGTACTTC. Full variable domain (missing parts from reference TRBV7-2 and TRBJ2-7): GAGVSQSPSNKVTEKGKDVELRCDPISGHTALYWYRQSLGQGLEFLIYFQGNSAPDKSGLPSDRFSAERTGGSVSTLTIQRTQQEDSAVYLCASSFNLGAYEQYFGPGTRLTVT.

The chain is built from TRBV4-1 and TRBJ2-1; tentative D call: TRBD2 (6 bases). Germline values: CDR1 MGHRA, CDR2 YSYEKL. The CDR3 is made up of 17 amino acids. With 2 bases removed from V and 1 base from J, the gap between germline ends came to 15 bases. As DNA, the CDR3 is TGCGCCAGCAGCCAACCCCGACTAGTAAGGTCCTACAATGAGCAGTTCTTC. Its translation: CASSQPRLVRSYNEQFF.

The chain carries TRBV30 and TRBJ2-7, with TRBD2 matching 11 bases. This CDR3 is built from 21 residues. Germline lookup yields CDR1 GTSNPN and CDR2 SVGIG (reference sequence). The V and J ends lost 4 bases and 3 bases, in that order; junction bases with no gene match: 26. CDR3 amino acids: CAWKPPGLAVTRIAHLYEQYF. Here the CDR3 DNA reads TGTGCCTGGAAACCTCCGGGACTAGCGGTTACCCGAATCGCCCATCTCTACGAGCAGTACTTC.

The gene calls are TRBV7-9 and TRBJ2-7; 11 nucleotides align to TRBD2. The junction had 19 bases not matched to a gene; V was cut back by 8 bases and J by 1 base. There are 19 residues in the CDR3. Per germline, CDR1 SEHNR and CDR2 FQNEAQ (reference sequence). The CDR3 DNA follows: TGTGCCAGCGAGGGGTCCGGGACTAGCGGACAATCCCCTTCCTACGAGCAGTACTTC. Amino acids: CASEGSGTSGQSPSYEQYF.

For the CDR3, the DNA is TGTGCCAGCAGCCAAGAGGAGGTCCGGCAGCCCCAGCATTTT. It yields the protein CASSQEEVRQPQHF. The chain recombines TRBV4-2 with TRBJ1-5; D is ambiguous. V was cut by 0 bases and J by 7 bases, with 10 bases left in between. CDR1 is LGHNA and CDR2 is YNFKEQ in the germline V gene. The CDR3 has 14 amino acids.

This chain links TRBV5-4 with TRBJ2-1, with D tentatively TRBD2 (6 bases). The CDR3 has 14 amino acids. Trimming left V 4 bases short and J 5 bases short, with 13 bases between. In germline, CDR1 is SGHNT, CDR2 YYREEE (reference sequence). This CDR3 reads CASSTTSTNNEQFF. The CDR3 DNA reads as TGTGCCAGCAGCACTACTAGCACCAACAATGAGCAGTTCTTC.

V gene TRBV11-3 combines with J gene TRBJ2-5; D is uncertain. This CDR3 region has 12 residues. Trimming stripped 5 bases from V and 3 bases from J, with 7 bases between. CDR1 is SGHNT and CDR2 is YENEEA in the germline V gene. The CDR3 bases are TGTGCCAGCAGCCCTGGAGAAGAGACCCAGTACTTC. Amino acids: CASSPGEETQYF. Variable domain in full (rest from reference TRBV11-3 and TRBJ2-5): EAGVVQSPRYKIIEKKQPVAFWCNPISGHNTLYWYLQNLGQGPELLIRYENEEAVDDSQLPKDRFSAERLKGVDSTLKIQPAELGDSAVYLCASSPGEETQYFGPGTRLLVL.

V is TRBV7-3 and J is TRBJ2-2; no clear D gene. The germline V gene has CDR1 SGHTA and CDR2 FQGTGA. This CDR3 has 14 residues. V lost 2 bases and J 1 base, leaving 5 bases between the germline ends. The chain's CDR3 is CASSLQQNTGELFF. The CDR3 DNA follows: TGTGCCAGCAGCTTACAACAGAACACCGGGGAGCTGTTTTTT.

The rearrangement links TRBV19 to TRBJ2-1; 7 bases are shared with TRBD2. The CDR3 is made up of 17 amino acids. Losses at the gene ends were 0 bases for V and 6 bases for J; bases not matched to a gene: 11. From germline, CDR1 is LNHDA and CDR2 SQIVND (reference sequence). CDR3 sequence (DNA): TGTGCCAGTAGTATAGAATACGCGGGAGCTCTCGGCAATGAGCAGTTCTTC. This sequence encodes CASSIEYAGALGNEQFF.

The J gene is TRBJ2-7, the V gene TRBV6-6; 10 positions agree with TRBD2. The CDR3 is made up of 16 amino acids. After removal of 2 bases from V and 5 bases from J, the junction contained 9 bases not matched to a gene. Germline V gene lookup returns CDR1 MNHNY and CDR2 SVGAGI (reference sequence). DNA for the CDR3: TGTGCCAGCAGTTACCTAGCGGGGGAGGGTCGTGACGAGCAGTACTTC. Protein sequence: CASSYLAGEGRDEQYF.

The rearrangement uses TRBV5-6 and TRBJ1-1, with a possible D match to TRBD1 (6 bases). Trimming removed 3 bases from V and 1 base from J, with 13 bases in between. The CDR3 loop spans 15 amino acids. In germline, CDR1 is SGHDT, CDR2 YYEEEE. The CDR3 nucleotides are TGTGCCAGCAGCTCGTTCGGGACATCGAACACTGAAGCTTTCTTT. It specifies CASSSFGTSNTEAFF.

This rearrangement joins TRBV19 to TRBJ2-2; possible D gene TRBD2, 5 bases. Trimming cost V 10 bases and J 1 base, with 13 bases left between them. CDR1 is LNHDA, CDR2 SQIVND, per germline (reference sequence). This CDR3 has 14 amino acids. This chain's CDR3 is CATKAGRNTGELFF. The CDR3 nucleotides read TGTGCCACCAAGGCGGGCAGGAACACCGGGGAGCTGTTTTTT.

The chain has TRBV28 and TRBJ1-1, with D uncertain. V was cut by 3 bases and J by 0 bases, with 17 bases left in between. The CDR3 length is 17 residues. Looked up from germline, CDR1 is MDHEN and CDR2 is SYDVKM. In DNA, the CDR3 is TGTGCCAGCAGTTTCAACGGTCCCAGGAGCGTGAACACTGAAGCTTTCTTT. Amino acids: CASSFNGPRSVNTEAFF.

This chain connects TRBV18 to TRBJ2-7; D is undetermined. Trimming stripped 0 bases from V and 3 bases from J, with 6 bases between. The germline gives CDR1 KGHSH, CDR2 LQKENI. The CDR3 has 13 amino acids. The CDR3 DNA is TGTGCCAGCTCACCACCTAACAGCTACGAGCAGTACTTC. It is translated as CASSPPNSYEQYF.

This sequence joins TRBV5-1 and TRBJ1-2; 7 bases fit TRBD1. V lost 2 bases to trimming and J lost 4 bases; unmatched junction nucleotides: 5. The germline V gene has CDR1 SGHRS and CDR2 YFSETQ. This CDR3 has 14 amino acids. CDR3 DNA: TGCGCCAGCAGCTTAGGACAGGAGATCTATGGCTACACCTTC. Translated: CASSLGQEIYGYTF.

The table lists this clone with a count of one. This chain links TRBV29-1 with TRBJ1-1; TRBD1 agrees at 10 bases. Germline V gene data show CDR1 as SQVTM and CDR2 as ANQGSEA. The length of the CDR3 is 12 residues. J gave up 5 bases and V 6 bases, and 3 bases lay outside the gene matches. The DNA for the CDR3 is TGCAGCGTCTGGACAGGGGGGACTGAAGCTTTCTTT. Amino acid sequence: CSVWTGGTEAFF.

V gene TRBV12-5 combines with J gene TRBJ2-7; D remains unclear. The CDR3 extends over 11 amino acids. Germline V gene data show CDR1 as LGHNT and CDR2 as FRNRAP. Trimming removed 2 bases at V and 3 bases at J, with 2 bases between. The CDR3 spells CASGLNYEQYF. The DNA of the CDR3 is TGTGCTAGTGGTTTGAACTACGAGCAGTACTTC.

The chain is built from TRBV30 and TRBJ1-6; 8 positions match TRBD1. The CDR3 spans 15 residues. Germline loops: CDR1 GTSNPN, CDR2 SVGIG (reference sequence). The ends lost 5 bases at V and 7 bases at J; junction bases unmatched: 10. The CDR3 loop is CAWEWGTGENSPLHF. The CDR3 DNA reads as TGTGCCTGGGAGTGGGGGACAGGCGAAAATTCACCCCTCCACTTT.

V gene TRBV5-4 combines with J gene TRBJ1-5; D gene uncertain. V lost 2 bases and J lost 2, with 17 bases in between. The CDR3 has 17 residues. The germline CDR1 and CDR2 sequences are SGHNT and YYREEE (reference sequence). The chain's CDR3 is CASSFSRRVAGNQPQHF. CDR3 nucleotides: TGTGCCAGCAGCTTCTCTAGAAGGGTTGCGGGCAATCAGCCCCAGCATTTT.

The chain is built from TRBV11-1 and TRBJ2-7; the D is unclear. Germline lookup yields CDR1 SGHAT and CDR2 FQDESV (reference sequence). V was trimmed by 1 base and J by 6 bases, leaving 13 bases between them. The length of the CDR3 is 14 residues. As DNA, the CDR3 is TGTGCCAGCAGCTTAGGATCTATCCGGGCCGAGCAGTACTTC. It specifies CASSLGSIRAEQYF.

V usage is TRBV19 and J usage is TRBJ2-1, with a tentative D call TRBD2 (5 bases). Germline V gives CDR1 LNHDA, CDR2 SQIVND (reference sequence). The CDR3 sequence is 14 residues long. V was cut by 2 bases and J by 5 bases, with 10 bases left in between. The CDR3 here is CASSIFETNNEQFF. DNA for the CDR3: TGTGCCAGTAGTATATTCGAGACTAACAATGAGCAGTTCTTC.

V and J are TRBV19 and TRBJ1-1, with D unresolved. The CDR3 is 13 amino acids. From germline, CDR1 is LNHDA and CDR2 SQIVND (reference sequence). Trimming stripped 6 bases from V and 1 base from J, with 9 bases between. The CDR3 DNA reads TGTGCCAGTAGGACGGGGTGGAACACTGAAGCTTTCTTT. This encodes CASRTGWNTEAFF.